A selection of T cell receptor beta chains follows, all from one sample in a study of shared clonotypes between healthy human individuals. This table comes from immunoSEQ multiplex PCR, and its TCRdb copy is limited to in-frame clones, with some not included. The sample includes some 500,000 clones, 70% to 80% seen only once; the top ten take approximately 12%. Source material: PBMCs. These receptors all stem from a woman aged 40 to 49 in good health. Some clones in this sample may be carry-over from other donors' samples. Both conserved end residues are part of each CDR3. A D gene is named only where the DNA matches it firmly. Rows may omit the clone size; those that give it use once, few, many or a size class.

D gene	V gene	clone size	J gene	CDR3 DNA	CDR3 protein
NA	TRBV9	NA	TRBJ2-2	TGTGCCAGCAGCGCCGGACCTCACACCGGGGAGCTGTTTTTT	CASSAGPHTGELFF
TRBD1	TRBV29-1	NA	TRBJ1-5	TGCAGCGTCCTGTTGACCGGGACAGGGAGCACTCAGCCCCAGCATTTT	CSVLLTGTGSTQPQHF
TRBD2	TRBV7-9	NA	TRBJ2-1	TGTGCCAGCATCGTTTCTAGCGGGCACTACAATGAGCAGTTCTTC	CASIVSSGHYNEQFF
NA	TRBV6-1	NA	TRBJ1-1	TGTGCCAGCAGTCCGTCAGGGGAGCGAACTGAAGCTTTCTTT	CASSPSGERTEAFF
NA	TRBV5-1	NA	TRBJ2-7	TGCGCCAGCAGCTTGGCCATTGCGACCAGCTACGAGCAGTACTTC	CASSLAIATSYEQYF
NA	TRBV4-1	once	TRBJ2-1	TGCGCCAGCAGCCAAGCTCTGTTAAATGAGCAGTTCTTC	CASSQALLNEQFF
NA	TRBV10-3	NA	TRBJ2-7	TGTGCCATCAGGGACGATCGTTACGAGCAGTACTTC	CAIRDDRYEQYF
NA	TRBV18	NA	TRBJ1-5	TGTGCCAGCTCCACAGCGGATAGCAATCAGCCCCAGCATTTT	CASSTADSNQPQHF
NA	TRBV19	NA	TRBJ2-2	TGTGCCAGTAGTATGGGGCATTCCGGGGAGCTGTTTTTT	CASSMGHSGELFF
NA	TRBV7-2	once	TRBJ2-1	TGTGCCAGCAGCACATACGGGACGGCCTACAATGAGCAGTTCTTC	CASSTYGTAYNEQFF
NA	TRBV6-1	NA	TRBJ1-1	TGTGCCAGCACCGCCGGGGGGGGTAATGAAGCTTTCTTT	CASTAGGGNEAFF
TRBD2	TRBV7-2	NA	TRBJ2-4	TGTGCCAGCAGCTTGGTAGCGGGAGGAGACATTCAGTACTTC	CASSLVAGGDIQYF
TRBD1	TRBV4-1	NA	TRBJ1-5	TGCGCCAGCAGCCCCGCGGACAGGGGAGAGCAGCCCCAGCATTTT	CASSPADRGEQPQHF
NA	TRBV10-3	few	TRBJ1-2	TGTGCCATCAAGCGGGACTCCTCAAAGGATGGCTACACCTTC	CAIKRDSSKDGYTF
NA	TRBV15	NA	TRBJ1-3	TGTGCCACCAGCAGAGAAGACCCCCGGAGGGACACCATATATTTT	CATSREDPRRDTIYF
NA	TRBV5-1	NA	TRBJ1-4	TGCGCCAGCAGCTTGGGCGACAGGCCTGCAACTAATGAAAAACTGTTTTTT	CASSLGDRPATNEKLFF
NA	TRBV6-5	NA	TRBJ1-1	TGTGCCAGCAGTTACTCATCACCTCGGAATGAAGCTTTCTTT	CASSYSSPRNEAFF